Reported below is one T cell receptor beta chain. Trimming stripped 4 bases from V and 2 bases from J, with 15 bases between. Germline V gives CDR1 LNHDA, CDR2 SQIVND (reference sequence). The CDR3 is 16 residues long. The data were taken from a study of blood T cell repertoires in COVID-19. At the level of the study: From T cells, B-cell-depleted T cells, or PBMCs came the material, which was cDNA or gDNA.

Repertoires were generated with immunoSEQ multiplex PCR, while TCRdb's copy carries only in-frame clones and drops some. The table lists about 250,000 clones, about four fifths of them singletons. J is TRBJ2-1 and V is TRBV19; a weak D match, TRBD1 (6 bases). The source of this sequence is an elderly man with acute or convalescent COVID-19. Sequencing input: peripheral blood. In nucleotides, the CDR3 is TGTGCCAGTAGTAAAATTACCGGGACAACCTACAATGAGCAGTTCTTC. Translating it yields CASSKITGTTYNEQFF.